This record looks at one TCR beta chain sequence and its context. Its specificity is not known. Certain patients, namely those with other autoimmune diseases, uncontrolled infections, pregnancy or lactation, were excluded. The authors used Ficoll-Paque density gradient centrifugation to separate PBMCs. The input was around 9.9 ml of fresh peripheral blood. The data are from a study of Graves' ophthalmopathy and Graves' hyperthyroidism. Whole-study results and caveats: Ophthalmopathy cases were distinguished from stable hyperthyroidism by a 13-signature model, reaching approximately 87% sensitivity and approximately 81% specificity.

The V end was cut by 2 bases, the J end by 2 bases, with 10 bases between. CDR1 MNHEY and CDR2 SVGEGT come from the germline V gene. The CDR3 is 14 amino acids. RNA served as the template for amplifying TCR beta CDR3 regions. HTBI primers served in a first-round RT-PCR, which a second-round multiplex PCR followed. TCRdb used MiXCR to reprocess the multiplex PCR reads, holding one entry per CDR3 protein. Among approximately 330,000 distinct CDR3 sequences listed, roughly 17% were seen once. V usage is TRBV6-2 or TRBV6-3 and J usage is TRBJ2-7; D unclear. The clonotype originates from an adult man with Graves' ophthalmopathy. The sample was peripheral blood. CDR3 region: CASSYGQNTYEQYF. The CDR3 DNA reads as TGTGCCAGCAGTTACGGGCAGAATACCTACGAGCAGTACTTC.